These 17 T cell receptor beta chains originate from one sample sequenced in a study of cytomegalovirus exposure and HLA in healthy donors. Both 60 Vbeta primers and 13 Jbeta primers went into the PCR. Assay: immunoSEQ multiplex PCR; the TCRdb copy retains only in-frame clones and omits some. The sample shows 150,000 to 170,000 clones, 80% of them seen only once. Sequencing was carried out using PBMCs. The source is a young man in good health and CMV-seropositive.

V gene TRBV5-4 combines with J gene TRBJ2-1, with 11 bases identical to TRBD2. Unmatched junction bases numbered 2, after V lost 3 bases and J lost 6 bases. Germline values: CDR1 SGHNT, CDR2 YYREEE (reference sequence). This CDR3 is 14 amino acids long. As DNA, the CDR3 is TGTGCCAGCAGCTCTCTAGCGGGAGGCAATGAGCAGTTCTTC. As protein: CASSSLAGGNEQFF.

The rearrangement joins TRBV6-1 to TRBJ1-4; D perhaps matches TRBD1 (5 bases). V lost 3 bases and J 6 bases, leaving 14 bases between the germline ends. This CDR3 has 15 amino acids. Germline V gives CDR1 MNHNS, CDR2 SASEGT. CDR3 bases: TGTGCCAGCAGTGATATGTCAGGGAACGATGAAAAACTGTTTTTT. It is translated as CASSDMSGNDEKLFF.

This chain connects TRBV13 to TRBJ1-5, with TRBD1 matching 9 bases. The germline V gene has CDR1 PRHDT and CDR2 FYEKMQ (reference sequence). With 2 bases clipped from V and 4 bases from J, the junction kept 3 bases outside the gene matches. There are 15 residues in the CDR3. CDR3 amino acids: CASSLSGTGNQPQHF. The CDR3 nucleotides are TGTGCCAGCAGCTTATCCGGGACAGGGAATCAGCCCCAGCATTTT.

Turning to this clone: The junction does not match germline at one end; this may be a read error. J is TRBJ1-5 and V is TRBV7-9; the D gene is possibly TRBD1 (6 bases). There are 16 residues in the CDR3. Germline CDR1 is SEHNR and CDR2 is FQNEAQ (reference sequence). The CDR3 DNA follows: TGTTCCAGCAGCTTAGGGGGTGGAGGGTATCATCAGCCCCAGCATTTT. Its protein product is CSSSLGGGGYHQPQHF.

There are a few counts of this clone. The chain links TRBV6-6 to TRBJ2-5; the match to TRBD2 covers 7 bases. This CDR3 region has 16 residues. CDR1 MNHNY and CDR2 SVGAGI come from the germline V gene (reference sequence). After removal of 2 bases from V and 3 bases from J, the junction contained 9 bases not matched to a gene. This CDR3 is CASSYAPSGRKETQYF. The CDR3 coding sequence is TGTGCCAGCAGTTACGCGCCTAGCGGACGAAAAGAGACCCAGTACTTC.

The chain recombines TRBV30 with TRBJ2-5, with 10 bases matching TRBD1. CDR1 GTSNPN and CDR2 SVGIG come from the germline V gene (reference sequence). This CDR3 comprises 16 residues. V was pared by 5 bases and J by 5 bases, with 14 bases of the junction left unmatched. CDR3 sequence: CAWLLRDRGFSETQYF. CDR3 DNA: TGTGCCTGGCTGCTCCGGGACAGGGGTTTTTCGGAGACCCAGTACTTC.

This clone was seen more than once but under ten times. This rearrangement joins TRBV28 to TRBJ2-7, with 9 bases matching TRBD1. CDR1 is MDHEN, CDR2 SYDVKM, per germline. V gave up 6 bases and J gave up 1 base; unmatched junction bases: 7. This CDR3 is built from 15 residues. CDR3 in amino acids: CASREDRGVSYEQYF. CDR3 sequence (DNA): TGTGCCAGCAGGGAGGACAGGGGAGTTTCCTACGAGCAGTACTTC.

The V call is TRBV7-6, the J call TRBJ2-6; tentatively, D is TRBD2 (5 bases). The CDR3 spans 13 residues. V dropped 7 bases and J dropped 2 bases, with 6 bases sitting between them. CDR1 and CDR2 from the germline V gene are SGHVS and FNYEAQ. CDR3 protein: CASTEAGANVLTF. The CDR3 DNA reads as TGTGCCAGCACGGAGGCTGGGGCCAACGTCCTGACTTTC. The full variable domain, completed using reference TRBV7-6 and TRBJ2-6, is GAGVSQSPRYKVTKRGQDVALRCDPISGHVSLYWYRQALGQGPEFLTYFNYEAQQDKSGLPNDRFSAERPEGSISTLTIQRTEQRDSAMYRCASTEAGANVLTFGAGSRLTVL.

This chain connects TRBV7-2 to TRBJ1-4; 7 bases match TRBD1. The V gene end was trimmed by 5 bases and the J gene end by 4 bases; junction bases not matched to a gene: 4. This CDR3 is built from 14 residues. Germline V gene sequence: CDR1 SGHTA, CDR2 FQGNSA. This chain's CDR3 is CASSRDRVNEKLFF. The DNA of the CDR3 is TGTGCCAGCAGCCGGGACAGAGTTAATGAAAAACTGTTTTTT.

This clone was seen a few times. The chain joins TRBV28 to TRBJ1-4; 9 bases match TRBD1. This CDR3 region has 15 residues. The germline gives CDR1 MDHEN, CDR2 SYDVKM. The V gene end was trimmed by 5 bases and the J gene end by 7 bases; junction bases not matched to a gene: 8. CDR3 bases: TGTGCCAGCAGTCGGCCGGGACAGGGAACTGAAAAACTGTTTTTT. Translating gives CASSRPGQGTEKLFF. The variable domain in full, with the rest retrieved from reference TRBV28 and TRBJ1-4, is DVKVTQSSRYLVKRTGEKVFLECVQDMDHENMFWYRQDPGLGLRLIYFSYDVKMKEKGDIPEGYSVSREKKERFSLILESASTNQTSMYLCASSRPGQGTEKLFFGSGTQLSVL.

The chain carries TRBV14 and TRBJ2-1, with 13 bases fitting TRBD2. CDR3 length equals 18 residues. The J segment lost 10 bases and the V segment lost 6 bases, leaving 18 bases of the junction unmatched. Looked up from germline, CDR1 is SGHDN and CDR2 is FVKESK. In DNA form, the CDR3 reads TGTGCCAGCAGACCTGGGACAGGGGTTCCGACTAGCGGGAGGGAGCAGTTCTTC. It translates to CASRPGTGVPTSGREQFF.

CDR3 loop: CASSLSTPGLAGETQYF. The CDR3 DNA sequence: TGTGCCAGCAGTTTATCAACGCCGGGACTAGCGGGAGAGACCCAGTACTTC. The chain is built from TRBV27 and TRBJ2-5; 12 positions match TRBD2. The CDR3 has 17 amino acids. CDR1 and CDR2 from the germline V gene are MNHEY and SMNVEV (reference sequence). Germline trimming cut 0 bases from V and 4 bases from J; bases unmatched to any gene: 6.

V usage is TRBV5-1 and J usage is TRBJ2-3; 7 positions match TRBD1. CDR1 is SGHRS, CDR2 YFSETQ, per germline. Trimming cost V 3 bases and J 1 base; bases outside gene matches: 8. The CDR3 covers 16 residues. The CDR3 DNA is TGCGCCAGCAGCTCCTCAGCCGGACAGGGCACAGATACGCAGTATTTT. Amino acid sequence: CASSSSAGQGTDTQYF.

The V gene is TRBV6-5, the J gene TRBJ2-7, with 9 bases matching TRBD1. Trimming removed 6 bases from V and 2 bases from J; junction bases left unmatched: 8. Germline V lookup: CDR1 MNHEY, CDR2 SVGAGI. CDR3 size: 15 residues. CDR3 amino acids: CASSKRDRAPYEQYF. As DNA, the CDR3 is TGTGCCAGCAGCAAACGGGACAGGGCTCCCTACGAGCAGTACTTC.

The chain carries TRBV4-1 and TRBJ2-5, with unresolved D. CDR1 is MGHRA and CDR2 is YSYEKL in the germline V gene. The CDR3 contains 13 residues. The V gene lost 4 bases and the J gene lost 5 bases, with 11 bases spanning the gap. This CDR3 is CASSRETWETQYF. CDR3 sequence (DNA): TGCGCCAGCAGCCGAGAAACATGGGAGACCCAGTACTTC.

The V gene is TRBV29-1, the J gene TRBJ1-1; 9 positions agree with TRBD1. Germline V CDR1 and CDR2: SQVTM, ANQGSEA. CDR3 length: 15 residues. V shed 4 bases and J 6 bases; nucleotides not matched to a gene: 12. The DNA for the CDR3 is TGCAGCGTTGTCACTCCGGGACAGGGTGGAGCTGAAGCTTTCTTT. Encoded protein: CSVVTPGQGGAEAFF.

The chain is built from TRBV28 and TRBJ2-1, with 11 positions matching TRBD2. V lost 3 bases to trimming and J lost 10 bases; unmatched junction nucleotides: 8. The CDR3 spans 15 residues. Germline CDR1 MDHEN, CDR2 SYDVKM. Here the CDR3 reads CASSFVLAGEGEQFF. DNA for the CDR3: TGTGCCAGCAGTTTCGTACTAGCGGGGGAAGGGGAGCAGTTCTTC.